This T cell receptor beta chain was recorded in a study of T cell responses to AZD1222 COVID-19 vaccine. General study points: In a largely white British group with more females than males, clonal diversity was possibly underestimated. Baseline antibody screening turned up just six seropositive AZD1222 recipients. None of the repertoires were sampled until the peak T cell response had passed.

The V end lost 6 bases, the J end lost 0 bases, and 9 bases lay between the germline ends. This CDR3 comprises 14 residues. In germline, CDR1 is SGHTA, CDR2 FQGNSA. Produced via immunoSEQ multiplex PCR; TCRdb's table is partial and in-frame only. The repertoire holds 53,000 or so clones, with around 85% as singletons. On this clone: What it binds is not known.

The rearrangement joins TRBV7-2 to TRBJ2-1; D gene uncertain. The TCR comes from an adult in good health. Source: peripheral blood, taken on day 0 of AZD1222 vaccination. CDR3 sequence reads: CASRSERSYNEQFF. CDR3 coding DNA: TGTGCCAGCAGAAGCGAGCGCTCCTACAATGAGCAGTTCTTC.